This entry features one T cell receptor (beta chain) sequence. Antigen: not known. Documented time point: week 47, end of study. The investigators gave 300 ug of mutant IDH1 20-mer peptide in each vaccine dose, together with topical imiquimod. Eight vaccine doses were administered to patients at weeks 1, 3, 5, 7, 11, 15, 19 and 23. The study enrolled donors with new WHO grade 3 or 4 IDH1-mutant, ATRX-lost astrocytomas. This record comes from a study of a mutant IDH1 vaccine in newly diagnosed glioma. Overall study: Most patients had received both radiotherapy and temozolomide, the prior options being radiotherapy, temozolomide, or both.

The study's findings and limits: Detectable vaccine-induced immune responses arose in about 93% of patients.

Assay: immunoSEQ multiplex PCR; the TCRdb copy retains only in-frame clones and omits some. The sample records approximately 100,000 clones, 85% to 90% being singletons. V shed 0 bases and J shed 2 bases, with 11 bases lying between them. The CDR3 runs 16 residues. Per germline, CDR1 MNHEY and CDR2 SMNVEV (reference sequence). The source was PBMCs, collected from a glioma patient whose treatment included an IDH1 peptide vaccine. The sequence was obtained from a woman aged 45-65 years with glioma. The chain carries TRBV27 and TRBJ1-5; perhaps TRBD1 as D (5 bases). This CDR3 reads CASSLSGGMRNQPQHF. In DNA form, the CDR3 reads TGTGCCAGCAGTTTATCGGGGGGTATGCGCAATCAGCCCCAGCATTTT.